These 17 T cell receptor beta chains share one sample of origin, sequenced in a study of control samples from healthy donors and cancer patients. The data were produced by immunoSEQ multiplex PCR, yet TCRdb's version contains in-frame clones alone and is incomplete. The sample has about 130,000 clones, roughly nine tenths seen once. Specimen: blood. Every receptor here comes from a man younger than 30 in good health.

This clone was detected once. J is TRBJ2-7 and V is TRBV14; 9 bases agree with TRBD1. The length of the CDR3 is 14 residues. V gave up 3 bases and J gave up 2 bases; unmatched junction bases: 2. Per germline, CDR1 SGHDN and CDR2 FVKESK. The CDR3 reads CASSHGTGTYEQYF. CDR3 bases: TGTGCCAGCAGCCACGGGACAGGGACCTACGAGCAGTACTTC.

CDR3: CASSEPTALALETQYF. CDR3 coding DNA: TGTGCCAGCAGTGAACCGACAGCTCTGGCGTTGGAGACCCAGTACTTC. The V call is TRBV6-1, the J call TRBJ2-5, with a weak D call TRBD1 (5 bases). CDR3 length: 16 residues. Germline V gives CDR1 MNHNS, CDR2 SASEGT. V was clipped by 2 bases and J by 5 bases, with 18 bases between them.

The chain has TRBV11-3 and TRBJ2-1; possible D gene TRBD2, 7 bases. The CDR3 length is 18 residues. CDR1 is SGHNT, CDR2 YENEEA, per germline. The germline V and J ends were trimmed by 6 bases and 0 bases, with 21 bases remaining between them. DNA for the CDR3: TGTGCCAGCAGTTCAGGGGCGGGAGAGCCGAGCTCCTACAATGAGCAGTTCTTC. Its protein is CASSSGAGEPSSYNEQFF. Using reference TRBV11-3 and TRBJ2-1 for the parts outside the CDR3, the full variable domain is EAGVVQSPRYKIIEKKQPVAFWCNPISGHNTLYWYLQNLGQGPELLIRYENEEAVDDSQLPKDRFSAERLKGVDSTLKIQPAELGDSAVYLCASSSGAGEPSSYNEQFFGPGTRLTVL.

The rearrangement uses TRBV10-1 and TRBJ2-1; D remains ambiguous. Germline values: CDR1 WNHNN, CDR2 SYGVQD (reference sequence). V shed 7 bases and J shed 0 bases, with 16 bases lying between them. The CDR3 consists of 16 residues. Here the CDR3 reads CASKDPCKTSYNEQFF. DNA of the CDR3: TGCGCCAGCAAGGATCCTTGCAAGACCTCCTACAATGAGCAGTTCTTC.

The chain has TRBV7-2 and TRBJ2-5; D unclear. The V gene lost 5 bases and the J gene lost 4 bases, with 8 bases spanning the gap. This CDR3 is 12 amino acids long. The germline V gene has CDR1 SGHTA and CDR2 FQGNSA. The CDR3 region is CASSPSRETQYF. The CDR3 DNA is TGTGCCAGCAGCCCTAGTCGAGAGACCCAGTACTTC.

The V and J genes are TRBV19 and TRBJ1-1; D is uncertain. This CDR3 has 14 residues. V was clipped by 6 bases and J by 4 bases, with 15 bases between them. Germline assignment: CDR1 LNHDA and CDR2 SQIVND (reference sequence). The CDR3 loop reads CASRFPGPSTEAFF. CDR3 bases: TGTGCCAGTAGATTCCCAGGTCCCAGCACTGAAGCTTTCTTT.

V usage is TRBV7-9 and J usage is TRBJ1-2; D call uncertain. The V and J ends lost 7 bases and 6 bases respectively, with 15 bases between them. Germline CDR1 is SEHNR and CDR2 is FQNEAQ (reference sequence). The CDR3 is made up of 13 amino acids. Written as DNA, the CDR3 is TGTGCCAGCACCTTTTTAGCGGAAAATGGCTACACCTTC. Residues: CASTFLAENGYTF.

The chain is built from TRBV6-2 or TRBV6-3 and TRBJ1-1; tentatively, D is TRBD1 (6 bases). Germline V gene sequence: CDR1 MNHEY, CDR2 SVGEGT. Between the trimmed V and J ends, which lost 5 bases and 11 bases, there was a span of 15 bases. This CDR3 contains 12 residues. CDR3 in amino acids: CASSIQGFEAFF. CDR3 in DNA: TGTGCCAGCAGTATACAGGGTTTCGAGGCTTTCTTT.

This clone was seen only a few times. The chain carries TRBV24-1 and TRBJ1-2, with D possibly TRBD1 on 5 matching bases. Germline V gene lookup returns CDR1 KGHDR and CDR2 SFDVKD. This CDR3 is built from 18 residues. Trimming left V 7 bases short and J 8 bases short, with 31 bases between. The CDR3 nucleotides are TGTGCCACCAGGCGGGGGGGGACGGTGAAAAAGCGGGCGTCGGGCTACACCTTC. Protein product: CATRRGGTVKKRASGYTF.

The genes are TRBV7-3 and TRBJ2-4, with D perhaps matching TRBD1 or TRBD2 (6 bases each). The CDR3 is made up of 16 amino acids. Trimming removed 5 bases at V and 0 bases at J, with 14 bases between. Germline V gene sequence: CDR1 SGHTA, CDR2 FQGTGA. CDR3 protein: CASSLEGGLAKNIQYF. The CDR3 nucleotides are TGTGCCAGCAGCCTGGAGGGGGGATTAGCCAAAAACATTCAGTACTTC.

This chain's CDR3 is CASSTREDHYEQYF. CDR3 DNA sequence: TGTGCCAGTAGCACGCGGGAGGACCACTACGAGCAGTACTTC. The V gene is TRBV19, the J gene TRBJ2-7; 8 nucleotides match TRBD2. CDR3 length: 14 residues. J lost 3 bases, V lost 6 bases, and 7 bases had no gene match. The germline gives CDR1 LNHDA, CDR2 SQIVND (reference sequence).

This chain uses TRBV3-1 (or the pseudogene TRBV3-2) with TRBJ1-6, with TRBD1 as a possible D gene (6 bases). V gave up 0 bases and J gave up 8 bases, with 8 bases separating them. The CDR3 loop spans 14 amino acids. Germline CDR1 LGHDT, CDR2 YNNKEL (reference sequence). The CDR3 loop reads CASSQDRGYSPLHF. DNA of the CDR3: TGTGCCAGCAGCCAAGACAGGGGTTATTCACCCCTCCACTTT.

To note about this clone: The junction shows a germline mismatch at one end, possibly a read error. The chain joins TRBV7-9 to TRBJ2-4, with D possibly called TRBD1 or TRBD2 (6 bases each). The CDR3 totals 12 residues. Looked up from germline, CDR1 is SEHNR and CDR2 is FQNEAQ (reference sequence). CDR3 amino acids: CASSLVLGGMDF. As DNA, the CDR3 is TGTGCCAGCAGCTTAGTGTTAGGGGGGATGGACTTC.

The rearrangement links TRBV11-2 to TRBJ1-5; TRBD1 aligns across 8 bases. The J segment lost 2 bases and the V segment lost 1 base, leaving 7 bases of the junction unmatched. Germline CDR1 is SGHAT and CDR2 is FQNNGV. This CDR3 contains 17 residues. CDR3 sequence: CASSLGLPGQGNQPQHF. The DNA for the CDR3 is TGTGCCAGCAGCTTAGGCTTGCCGGGACAGGGCAATCAGCCCCAGCATTTT.

This chain links TRBV13 with TRBJ2-7; TRBD1 might be the D (6 bases). This CDR3 has 16 amino acids. The V gene's germline CDR1 is PRHDT and CDR2 FYEKMQ (reference sequence). Trimming removed 2 bases from V and 3 bases from J, with 17 bases in between. The CDR3 DNA reads as TGTGCCAGCAGCTTAAGGGGGAGCGGAACCTTCTACGAGCAGTACTTC. Translated, it gives CASSLRGSGTFYEQYF.

The rearrangement joins TRBV6-6 to TRBJ1-3; the D gene is possibly TRBD1 (5 bases). V was trimmed by 5 bases and J by 2 bases, leaving 19 bases between them. CDR3 length: 17 residues. The germline gives CDR1 MNHNY, CDR2 SVGAGI (reference sequence). DNA of the CDR3: TGTGCCAGCAGTCTTCGGACCGAAAGGGGAACTGGAAACACCATATATTTT. Translated, it gives CASSLRTERGTGNTIYF.

V and J are TRBV18 and TRBJ2-3, with TRBD2 matching over 10 bases. The ends lost 3 bases at V and 4 bases at J; junction bases unmatched: 7. Germline V gene data show CDR1 as KGHSH and CDR2 as LQKENI. The CDR3 runs to 16 residues. The CDR3 protein is CASSPPSGRVSDTQYF. CDR3 nucleotides: TGTGCCAGCTCACCCCCTAGCGGGAGAGTCTCAGATACGCAGTATTTT.